Listed below are T cell receptor beta chains from one sample, sequenced in a study of T cell repertoires in cytomegalovirus infection. Via MiXCR, TCRdb re-called the reads, giving one row per CDR3 protein. Seen here are about 460,000 distinct CDR3 sequences, 11% observed once, and the top ten hold roughly 10%. Material: PBMCs. The source is a human donor in good health (CMV status not recorded). Some clones in this sample may be carry-over from other donors' samples. The CDR3 runs from the conserved cysteine through the conserved F or W. Size values are once, few and many counts, or a class for expanded clones, and some rows have none.

v_call: TRBV10-3
clone_size: few
cdr3_aa: CAIRRDSNTEAFF

v_call: TRBV6-1
clone_size: many
cdr3_aa: CASSEAPGAGELFF

v_call: TRBV11-2
clone_size: few
cdr3_aa: CASSLHGGRIMNTEAFF

v_call: TRBV6-2/TRBV6-3
clone_size: few
cdr3_aa: CASSYGEQGHSYEQYF

v_call: TRBV6-1
clone_size: many
cdr3_aa: CASSKEGTTNSYNEQFF

v_call: TRBV12-3/TRBV12-4
clone_size: many
cdr3_aa: CASTLVGNQPQHF

v_call: TRBV7-9
clone_size: .
cdr3_aa: CASTSNRDPSYEQYF

v_call: TRBV2
clone_size: many
cdr3_aa: CASSYRLRSGNTIYF

v_call: TRBV3-1
clone_size: .
cdr3_aa: CASSQAYALNSPLHF

v_call: TRBV19
clone_size: many
cdr3_aa: CASSIQTSGSQQFF

v_call: TRBV29-1
clone_size: .
cdr3_aa: CSVSDPSGANVLTF

v_call: TRBV6-2/TRBV6-3
clone_size: few
cdr3_aa: CASSLTNNRGANYGYTF

v_call: TRBV6-2/TRBV6-3
clone_size: many
cdr3_aa: CASGGDASRNEQFF

v_call: TRBV10-3
clone_size: few
cdr3_aa: CAISGRQGESTDTQYF

v_call: TRBV27
clone_size: many
cdr3_aa: CASTGGGTYNEQFF

v_call: TRBV7-2
clone_size: many
cdr3_aa: CASSLETSGAPVEQYF

v_call: TRBV6-1
clone_size: many
cdr3_aa: CASSARTNTEAFF

v_call: TRBV28
clone_size: many
cdr3_aa: CASSLVGEVTGELFF

v_call: TRBV7-9
clone_size: many
cdr3_aa: CASSHRLGETQYF

v_call: TRBV19
clone_size: few
cdr3_aa: CASGYRDEKLFF

v_call: TRBV7-9
clone_size: .
cdr3_aa: CASSYDRVTGELFF

v_call: TRBV28
clone_size: .
cdr3_aa: CASSLYRDRGPHF

v_call: TRBV2
clone_size: many
cdr3_aa: CASPKGGAGELFF

v_call: TRBV29-1
clone_size: .
cdr3_aa: CSVVLGTSGRRTYEQYF

v_call: TRBV18
clone_size: many
cdr3_aa: CASSTVTDTQYF

v_call: TRBV28
clone_size: many
cdr3_aa: CASSPRTGPSYNEQFF

v_call: TRBV4-1
clone_size: few
cdr3_aa: CASSRAGQGNYEQYF

v_call: TRBV29-1
clone_size: .
cdr3_aa: CSVGQGDSPLHF

v_call: TRBV27
clone_size: many
cdr3_aa: CASSPRLHGGEQFF

v_call: TRBV15
clone_size: many
cdr3_aa: CATSRERAPDTQYF

v_call: TRBV19
clone_size: .
cdr3_aa: CASSAGTANSNTEAFF

v_call: TRBV7-4
clone_size: many
cdr3_aa: CASTPRLSPNQPQHF

v_call: TRBV2
clone_size: many
cdr3_aa: CASSEAGPLTGGFYGYTF

v_call: TRBV2
clone_size: many
cdr3_aa: CASTLGQGPNYGYTF

v_call: TRBV5-5
clone_size: few
cdr3_aa: CASSLDGGQGAYIQYF

v_call: TRBV27
clone_size: .
cdr3_aa: CAREQGFYGYTF

v_call: TRBV7-8
clone_size: many
cdr3_aa: CASSPRGPFPPEKLFF

v_call: TRBV6-8
clone_size: .
cdr3_aa: CASAQQTVIGTEAFF

v_call: TRBV2
clone_size: few
cdr3_aa: CASPRTPGDEQFF

v_call: TRBV20-1
clone_size: .
cdr3_aa: CSAPGQGVDEQYF

v_call: TRBV6-1
clone_size: many
cdr3_aa: CASSFGAGSYEQYF

v_call: TRBV29-1
clone_size: .
cdr3_aa: CSVEPGQGPFF

v_call: TRBV9
clone_size: .
cdr3_aa: CASSTTKHREEQYF

v_call: TRBV4-1
clone_size: .
cdr3_aa: CASSQDRRYLNTEAFF

v_call: TRBV30
clone_size: .
cdr3_aa: CAWSVGDYITDTQYF

v_call: TRBV7-3
clone_size: many
cdr3_aa: CASSLTYEGTEAFF

v_call: TRBV10-3
clone_size: many
cdr3_aa: CAISEDSRQPQHF

v_call: TRBV20-1
clone_size: .
cdr3_aa: CSARDDGQTNTGELFF

v_call: TRBV5-4
clone_size: few
cdr3_aa: CASNRRGTGTEAFF

v_call: TRBV9
clone_size: few
cdr3_aa: CASSPGEDYGYTF

v_call: TRBV6-1
clone_size: .
cdr3_aa: CASSEAGGRTDTQYF

v_call: TRBV19
clone_size: few
cdr3_aa: CASSIAVRGTEAFF

v_call: TRBV7-9
clone_size: few
cdr3_aa: CASTRGGRGTEAFF